This passage covers 30 T cell receptor beta chains from one sample sequenced in a study of T cell repertoires in cytomegalovirus infection. TCRdb recomputed calls from the reads with MiXCR, one row per CDR3 protein. Of 100,000 to 150,000 distinct CDR3 sequences in the sample, 7% to 9.5% were seen once. Sequencing was performed on PBMCs. All receptors come from a human donor in good health (CMV status not recorded). Some clones in this sample may be carry-over from other donors' samples.

This sequence joins TRBV20-1 and TRBJ1-5; D is possibly TRBD1 (5 bases). Germline assignment: CDR1 DFQATT and CDR2 SNEGSKA (reference sequence). The CDR3 length is 15 residues. V gave up 5 bases and J gave up 6 bases, with 20 bases separating them. In nucleotides, the CDR3 is TGCAGTGCTTCGCTCGGACATTTGGGGAGTCAGCCCCAGCATTTT. Protein: CSASLGHLGSQPQHF.

This clonotype was picked up many times. The chain is built from TRBV7-2 and TRBJ1-4; perhaps TRBD1 as D (6 bases). Trimming left V 5 bases short and J 8 bases short, with 18 bases between. This CDR3 has 15 amino acids. Germline CDR1 and CDR2: SGHTA and FQGNSA. CDR3 protein: CASSPRKGGGEKLFF. CDR3 in DNA: TGTGCCAGCAGCCCCCGGAAAGGGGGGGGAGAAAAACTGTTTTTT. Supplemented by reference TRBV7-2 and TRBJ1-4, the full variable domain reads GAGVSQSPSNKVTEKGKDVELRCDPISGHTALYWYRQSLGQGLEFLIYFQGNSAPDKSGLPSDRFSAERTGGSVSTLTIQRTQQEDSAVYLCASSPRKGGGEKLFFGSGTQLSVL.

The chain employs TRBV29-1 and TRBJ2-1; 8 bases agree with TRBD2. V trimming: 0 bases; J trimming: 8 bases; junction bases outside the gene matches: 9. The CDR3 sequence is 15 residues long. Germline V lookup: CDR1 SQVTM, CDR2 ANQGSEA. Written as DNA, the CDR3 is TGCAGCGTTGAAGATCGACGGGGGGGCCGCGATGAGCAGTTCTTC. Translation: CSVEDRRGGRDEQFF.

The chain recombines TRBV5-1 with TRBJ1-1; 10 nucleotides align to TRBD1. Germline V gives CDR1 SGHRS, CDR2 YFSETQ. With 0 bases clipped from V and 6 bases from J, the junction kept 2 bases outside the gene matches. CDR3 length equals 14 residues. CDR3 sequence (DNA): TGCGCCAGCAGCTTGGGGGACAGGGGTCCTGAAGCTTTCTTT. This encodes CASSLGDRGPEAFF.

This rearrangement joins TRBV2 to TRBJ2-2; the D gene is possibly TRBD2 (5 bases). Trimming removed 6 bases at V and 4 bases at J, with 12 bases between. Germline V gives CDR1 SNHLY, CDR2 FYNNEI. The CDR3 sequence is 14 residues long. CDR3 sequence (DNA): TGTGCCAGCAGGCCCCCGGGGAGCACCGGGGAGCTGTTTTTT. Translated, it gives CASRPPGSTGELFF.

This clonotype was detected a few times. This chain joins TRBV29-1 and TRBJ2-7, with 9 bases identical to TRBD1. Germline V CDR1 and CDR2: SQVTM, ANQGSEA. V shed 6 bases and J 4 bases; nucleotides not matched to a gene: 13. The CDR3 is 15 amino acids. The CDR3 DNA reads TGCAGCGTGAGCACGGGGGACAGGGTGTCGTACGAGCAGTACTTC. Encoded protein: CSVSTGDRVSYEQYF.

This clonotype was recorded a few times. The chain couples TRBV29-1 to TRBJ1-2, with a possible D match to TRBD1 (6 bases). The CDR3 has 13 residues. Germline CDR1 and CDR2: SQVTM and ANQGSEA. Deletions cut 2 bases from V and 4 bases from J, with 11 bases between. The CDR3: CSVEPGEVYGYTF. CDR3 coding DNA: TGCAGCGTTGAACCAGGGGAGGTCTATGGCTACACCTTC. Full variable domain (remainder filled in from reference TRBV29-1 and TRBJ1-2): SAVISQKPSRDICQRGTSLTIQCQVDSQVTMMFWYRQQPGQSLTLIATANQGSEATYESGFVIDKFPISRPNLTFSTLTVSNMSPEDSSIYLCSVEPGEVYGYTFGSGTRLTVV.

Ten or more counts support this clonotype. V is TRBV7-2 and J is TRBJ2-6; D unresolved. Trimming removed 0 bases at V and 2 bases at J, with 5 bases between. The germline gives CDR1 SGHTA, CDR2 FQGNSA. This CDR3 spans 15 amino acids. CDR3 nucleotides: TGTGCCAGCAGCTTAGCGCAGACTGGGGCCAACGTCCTGACTTTC. This translates into CASSLAQTGANVLTF. The whole variable domain, filled in from reference TRBV7-2 and TRBJ2-6, reads GAGVSQSPSNKVTEKGKDVELRCDPISGHTALYWYRQSLGQGLEFLIYFQGNSAPDKSGLPSDRFSAERTGGSVSTLTIQRTQQEDSAVYLCASSLAQTGANVLTFGAGSRLTVL.

About this clonotype: A much more abundant neighbour one base away suggests this may be a read error. The chain employs TRBV5-1 and TRBJ1-6, with D hard to call. The germline V and J ends were trimmed by 1 base and 6 bases, with 8 bases remaining between them. The CDR3 has 14 amino acids. Per the germline V gene, CDR1 is SGHRS and CDR2 is YFSETQ. This CDR3 reads CASSLMWVNSPLHF. In nucleotides, the CDR3 is TGCGCCAGCAGCTTGATGTGGGTTAATTCACCCCTCCACTTT.

This clonotype was picked up many times. The CDR3 is CASSKTTSGGAGTQYF. In nucleotides, the CDR3 is TGTGCCAGCAGCAAGACGACTAGCGGGGGGGCCGGTACGCAGTATTTT. The V call is TRBV7-2, the J call TRBJ2-3; TRBD2 aligns across 14 bases. V shed 5 bases and J 8 bases; nucleotides not matched to a gene: 9. The CDR3 sequence is 16 residues long. Germline lookup yields CDR1 SGHTA and CDR2 FQGNSA.

In the case of this clonotype: Since a much larger clone is just one base distant, this may be a read error. The rearrangement links TRBV2 to TRBJ2-1; tentatively, D is TRBD2 (6 bases). This CDR3 region has 14 residues. V was shortened by 11 bases and J by 2 bases, with 16 bases between the two germline ends. From germline, CDR1 is SNHLY and CDR2 FYNNEI. The CDR3 nucleotides read TGTGCCGGCTGGGGGGAGGATCCCTACAATGAGCAGTTCTTC. Residues: CAGWGEDPYNEQFF.

A remark on this clonotype: A read error is likely, as this CDR3 ends without the conserved phenylalanine or tryptophan. The DNA is left out, because the CDR3 cannot be placed on it with certainty; the CDR3 is given as TCRdb lists it. The CDR3 sequence: CASSQLSGGELCC. The chain couples TRBV7-2 to TRBJ2-2. Both ends counted, the CDR3 spans 13 residues. Germline-derived CDR1 and CDR2 are SGHTA and FQGNSA.

The table lists this clonotype with many counts. The chain is built from TRBV28 and TRBJ2-7, with D perhaps matching TRBD2 (5 bases). Trimming took off 6 bases at V and 3 bases at J, with 12 bases between the two ends. CDR3 size: 13 residues. In germline, CDR1 is MDHEN, CDR2 SYDVKM. CDR3 sequence reads: CASSQNRGYEQYF. In nucleotides, the CDR3 is TGTGCCAGCAGCCAAAATCGGGGCTACGAGCAGTACTTC. Looking up the rest from reference TRBV28 and TRBJ2-7 gives the full variable domain: DVKVTQSSRYLVKRTGEKVFLECVQDMDHENMFWYRQDPGLGLRLIYFSYDVKMKEKGDIPEGYSVSREKKERFSLILESASTNQTSMYLCASSQNRGYEQYFGPGTRLTVT.

Ten or more counts support this clonotype. V and J are TRBV7-3 and TRBJ2-7; 9 nucleotides align to TRBD1. Germline V gives CDR1 SGHTA, CDR2 FQGTGA. CDR3 length: 14 residues. Germline trimming cut 5 bases from V and 3 bases from J; bases unmatched to any gene: 5. Here the CDR3 DNA reads TGTGCCAGCAGCCTACGGGGACAGGGCTACGAGCAGTACTTC. It specifies CASSLRGQGYEQYF.

This clonotype was seen at least ten times. This chain uses TRBV7-2 with TRBJ2-1; 10 nucleotides agree with TRBD2. Trimming at V came to 5 bases and at J to 0 bases, leaving 10 bases not matched to a gene. Germline values: CDR1 SGHTA, CDR2 FQGNSA. The CDR3 totals 18 residues. The CDR3 loop is CASSPNQRGGRSYNEQFF. DNA of the CDR3: TGTGCCAGCAGCCCCAACCAGCGGGGGGGCCGCTCCTACAATGAGCAGTTCTTC.

Concerning this clonotype itself: With a much larger clone just one base away, this may be a read error. The V call is TRBV28, the J call TRBJ1-3; D is unclear. CDR3 length: 14 residues. The V and J ends lost 3 bases and 4 bases respectively, with 10 bases between them. Germline V gene data show CDR1 as MDHEN and CDR2 as SYDVKM. In DNA, the CDR3 is TGTGCCAGCAGTTTCCCCGGGGTCGGAAACACCATATATTTT. The encoded protein is CASSFPGVGNTIYF.

There are many counts of this clonotype. This sequence joins TRBV7-2 and TRBJ2-3; 12 nucleotides agree with TRBD1. CDR1 and CDR2 (germline): SGHTA, FQGNSA. The length of the CDR3 is 14 residues. With 5 bases clipped from V and 8 bases from J, the junction kept 5 bases outside the gene matches. CDR3 region: CASSRDRGLVTQYF. The CDR3 nucleotides read TGTGCCAGCAGCCGGGACAGGGGGCTAGTTACGCAGTATTTT.

This clonotype was seen a few times. In DNA, the CDR3 is TGCAGCGTGAGCCGGGACAGGGGAATTAACACTGAAGCTTTCTTT. This translates into CSVSRDRGINTEAFF. The genes are TRBV29-1 and TRBJ1-1, with TRBD1 identical over 10 bases. Germline V gene data show CDR1 as SQVTM and CDR2 as ANQGSEA. The CDR3 totals 15 residues. J gave up 2 bases and V 6 bases, and 9 bases lay outside the gene matches.

This clonotype came up many times. The rearrangement uses TRBV20-1 and TRBJ1-1; 7 nucleotides match TRBD1. The germline V gene has CDR1 DFQATT and CDR2 SNEGSKA (reference sequence). Trimming cost V 3 bases and J 2 bases; bases outside gene matches: 12. This CDR3 is 16 amino acids long. DNA for the CDR3: TGCAGTGCTAGCGACTTTTTGACAGGGCTTAACACTGAAGCTTTCTTT. Protein sequence: CSASDFLTGLNTEAFF.

This clonotype was recorded many times. The chain joins TRBV7-2 to TRBJ2-4; 7 positions match TRBD2. Germline lookup yields CDR1 SGHTA and CDR2 FQGNSA. The CDR3 spans 15 residues. With 0 bases clipped from V and 9 bases from J, the junction kept 8 bases outside the gene matches. CDR3 region: CASSLARRGITIQYF. For the CDR3, the DNA is TGTGCCAGCAGCTTAGCGCGGCGGGGGATCACCATTCAGTACTTC.

The rearrangement uses TRBV29-1 and TRBJ2-3, with no clear D. The CDR3 sequence is 12 residues long. The V end lost 1 base, the J end lost 4 bases, and 6 bases lay between the germline ends. Germline V CDR1 and CDR2: SQVTM, ANQGSEA. The CDR3 DNA is TGCAGCGTTGAAGGGAATGCAGATACGCAGTATTTT. Amino acids: CSVEGNADTQYF.

V is TRBV29-1 and J is TRBJ2-7, with TRBD1 identical over 8 bases. The germline gives CDR1 SQVTM, CDR2 ANQGSEA. The V segment lost 4 bases and the J segment 0 bases; nucleotides outside the gene matches: 5. The CDR3 totals 14 residues. The chain's CDR3 is CSVAGGQISYEQYF. CDR3 sequence (DNA): TGCAGCGTTGCAGGGGGCCAGATCTCCTACGAGCAGTACTTC.

Ten or more counts support this clonotype. The genes are TRBV10-3 and TRBJ2-3; D unresolved. CDR1 ENHRY and CDR2 SYGVKD come from the germline V gene. Between the trimmed V and J ends, which lost 3 bases and 2 bases, there was a span of 9 bases. The CDR3 has 14 amino acids. CDR3 amino acids: CAISEGFITDTQYF. In DNA form, the CDR3 reads TGTGCCATCAGTGAAGGGTTTATCACAGATACGCAGTATTTT.

This clonotype was detected ten times or more. The genes are TRBV7-9 and TRBJ1-1; D possibly corresponds to TRBD1 (5 bases). This CDR3 comprises 12 residues. Germline-derived CDR1 and CDR2 are SEHNR and FQNEAQ (reference sequence). V was clipped by 5 bases and J by 7 bases, with 11 bases between them. The CDR3 is CASSRGGSEAFF. CDR3 DNA sequence: TGTGCCAGCAGCCGGGGGGGGAGTGAAGCTTTCTTT.

This clonotype was found many times. The V call is TRBV7-2, the J call TRBJ1-1; D unclear. V lost 1 base and J lost 1, with 7 bases in between. Per germline, CDR1 SGHTA and CDR2 FQGNSA. CDR3 length equals 14 residues. CDR3 in DNA: TGTGCCAGCAGCTTAGAAGTAGGGAACACTGAAGCTTTCTTT. Translated, it gives CASSLEVGNTEAFF.

This clonotype was found many times. The CDR3 here is CASRTGYWNSPLHF. As DNA, the CDR3 is TGTGCCAGCAGAACAGGGTATTGGAATTCACCCCTCCACTTT. The V and J genes are TRBV2 and TRBJ1-6; D perhaps matches TRBD1 (6 bases). This CDR3 region has 14 residues. Trimming removed 6 bases from V and 7 bases from J, with 13 bases in between. Germline V lookup: CDR1 SNHLY, CDR2 FYNNEI.

At least ten counts were recorded for this clonotype. The chain uses TRBV19 and TRBJ2-2; 11 nucleotides line up with TRBD2. Germline values: CDR1 LNHDA, CDR2 SQIVND (reference sequence). Trimming at V came to 6 bases and at J to 4 bases, leaving 4 bases not matched to a gene. CDR3 length equals 15 residues. CDR3 residues: CASRQLAGATGELFF. The CDR3, as DNA: TGTGCCAGTAGGCAACTAGCGGGGGCCACCGGGGAGCTGTTTTTT.

In its sample, this clonotype was seen many times. The CDR3 region is CASSLIAGGPLYEQFF. CDR3 bases: TGTGCCAGCAGCTTAATAGCGGGGGGGCCTCTGTATGAGCAGTTCTTC. V gene TRBV7-8 combines with J gene TRBJ2-1, with TRBD2 matching over 11 bases. The CDR3 length is 16 residues. The trim removed 2 bases at V and 8 bases at J, leaving 8 bases unmatched. CDR1 SGHVS and CDR2 FQNEAQ come from the germline V gene.

CDR3 region: CSARVGGVGTEAFF. CDR3 coding DNA: TGCAGTGCTAGAGTCGGAGGGGTAGGCACTGAAGCTTTCTTT. The chain has TRBV20-1 and TRBJ1-1; perhaps TRBD1 as D (5 bases). Germline CDR1 DFQATT, CDR2 SNEGSKA (reference sequence). CDR3 length equals 14 residues. Deletions cut 1 base from V and 4 bases from J, with 13 bases between.

This clonotype was observed at least ten times. The J gene is TRBJ1-5, the V gene TRBV28; TRBD1 is a possible D gene (5 bases). The CDR3 totals 16 residues. Germline V gene sequence: CDR1 MDHEN, CDR2 SYDVKM. Trimming took off 1 base at V and 3 bases at J, with 13 bases between the two ends. In DNA, the CDR3 is TGTGCCAGCAGTTTATCCTCCCCAGGGTTCAATCAGCCCCAGCATTTT. It codes for CASSLSSPGFNQPQHF. The entire variable domain, with the rest obtained from reference TRBV28 and TRBJ1-5, is as follows: DVKVTQSSRYLVKRTGEKVFLECVQDMDHENMFWYRQDPGLGLRLIYFSYDVKMKEKGDIPEGYSVSREKKERFSLILESASTNQTSMYLCASSLSSPGFNQPQHFGDGTRLSIL.